A selection of T cell receptor beta chains follows, all from one sample in a study of shared clonotypes between healthy human individuals. Assay: immunoSEQ multiplex PCR; the TCRdb copy retains only in-frame clones and omits some. This sample yields just over 2,000,000 clones, of which roughly 94% are seen a single time; 0.13% belongs to the top ten. The material sequenced was naive CD4+ T cells sorted from blood. These receptors were taken from a man aged 18 to 30 in good health. Both conserved end residues are part of each CDR3. Clone size is shown for a subset of rows, as once, few, many or a class of expanded clone.

j_call v_call clone_size cdr3_aa
TRBJ2-7 TRBV18 NA CASSTGQGSSYEQYF
TRBJ2-7 TRBV6-5 NA CASSRDIRDNEQYF
TRBJ2-5 TRBV1 NA CTSSSSGSKETQYF
TRBJ1-5 TRBV7-8 NA CASSRPGQGSNQPQHF
TRBJ1-1 TRBV13 once CASSLRLREAFF
TRBJ1-5 TRBV6-5 NA CASSYSGGGNQPQHF
TRBJ1-3 TRBV30 NA CAWTRDSGNTIYF
TRBJ1-4 TRBV19 NA CASSTDRSNEKLFF
TRBJ2-7 TRBV7-2 NA CASSLQGTEFYEQYF
TRBJ1-4 TRBV2 NA CASRAQQGNNEKLFF
TRBJ2-3 TRBV19 NA CASSIGQGGWNTQYF
TRBJ2-1 TRBV11-2 NA CASSFDRYNEQFF
TRBJ2-7 TRBV7-8 once CASSLFGREAQDEQYF
TRBJ2-1 TRBV28 NA CASSLVGGGIDGNEQFF
TRBJ1-2 TRBV18 NA CASSPPGRANYGYTF
TRBJ2-7 TRBV5-1 once CASSLERGRYEQYF